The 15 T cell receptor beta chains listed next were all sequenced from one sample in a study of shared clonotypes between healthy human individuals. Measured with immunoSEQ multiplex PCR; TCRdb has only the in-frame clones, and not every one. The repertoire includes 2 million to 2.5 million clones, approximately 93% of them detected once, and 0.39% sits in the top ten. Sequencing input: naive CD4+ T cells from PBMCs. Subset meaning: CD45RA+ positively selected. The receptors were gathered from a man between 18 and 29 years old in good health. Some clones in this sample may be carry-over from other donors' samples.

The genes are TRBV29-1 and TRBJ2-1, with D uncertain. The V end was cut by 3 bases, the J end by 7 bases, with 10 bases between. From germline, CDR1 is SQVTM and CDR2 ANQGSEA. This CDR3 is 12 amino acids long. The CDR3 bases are TGCAGCGTTGAGCGTCTTATAAATGAGCAGTTCTTC. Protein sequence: CSVERLINEQFF.

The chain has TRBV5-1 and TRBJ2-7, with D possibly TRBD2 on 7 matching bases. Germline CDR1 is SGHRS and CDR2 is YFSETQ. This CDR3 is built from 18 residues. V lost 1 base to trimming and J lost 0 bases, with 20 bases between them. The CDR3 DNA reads TGCGCCAGCAGCTTGACAGGGTCCGGCTCTAGCGGCTCCTACGAGCAGTACTTC. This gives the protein CASSLTGSGSSGSYEQYF.

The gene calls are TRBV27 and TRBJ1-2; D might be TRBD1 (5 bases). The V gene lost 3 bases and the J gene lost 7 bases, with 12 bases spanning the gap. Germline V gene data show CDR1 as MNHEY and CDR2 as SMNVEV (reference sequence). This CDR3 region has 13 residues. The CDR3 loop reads CASSLEGRAGYTF. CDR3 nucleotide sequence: TGTGCCAGCAGTTTGGAAGGCAGGGCTGGCTACACCTTC.

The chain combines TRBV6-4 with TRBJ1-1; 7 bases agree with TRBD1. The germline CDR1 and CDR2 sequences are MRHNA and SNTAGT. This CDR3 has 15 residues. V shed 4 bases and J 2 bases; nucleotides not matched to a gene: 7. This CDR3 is CASSVEGGGNTEAFF. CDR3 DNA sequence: TGTGCCAGCAGTGTCGAAGGGGGCGGCAACACTGAAGCTTTCTTT.

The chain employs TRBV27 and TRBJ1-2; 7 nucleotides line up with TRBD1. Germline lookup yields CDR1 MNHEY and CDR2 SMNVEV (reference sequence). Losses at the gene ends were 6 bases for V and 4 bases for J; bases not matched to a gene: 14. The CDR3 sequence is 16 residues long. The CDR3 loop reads CASSNDRAPLPYGYTF. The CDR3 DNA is TGTGCCAGCAGCAATGACAGGGCACCCCTCCCCTATGGCTACACCTTC.

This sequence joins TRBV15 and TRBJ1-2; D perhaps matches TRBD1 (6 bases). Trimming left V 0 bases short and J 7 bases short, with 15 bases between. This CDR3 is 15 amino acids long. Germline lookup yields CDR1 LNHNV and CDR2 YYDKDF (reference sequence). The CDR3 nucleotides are TGTGCCACCAGCAGAGATTCTCAGGGGATTAGTGGCTACACCTTC. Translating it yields CATSRDSQGISGYTF.

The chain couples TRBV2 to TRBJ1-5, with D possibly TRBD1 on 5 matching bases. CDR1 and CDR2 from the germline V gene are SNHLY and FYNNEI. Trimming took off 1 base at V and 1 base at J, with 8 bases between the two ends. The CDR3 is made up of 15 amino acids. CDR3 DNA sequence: TGTGCCAGCAGTGAAGGCCGGACAAGCAATCAGCCCCAGCATTTT. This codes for CASSEGRTSNQPQHF.

DNA for the CDR3: TGTGCCAGCAGCTTAGGGCAGGGGGCATTTCAGCCCCAGCATTTT. It is translated as CASSLGQGAFQPQHF. V usage is TRBV7-9 and J usage is TRBJ1-5; 8 nucleotides line up with TRBD1. The trim removed 1 base at V and 6 bases at J, leaving 5 bases unmatched. This CDR3 comprises 15 residues. The V gene's germline CDR1 is SEHNR and CDR2 FQNEAQ (reference sequence).

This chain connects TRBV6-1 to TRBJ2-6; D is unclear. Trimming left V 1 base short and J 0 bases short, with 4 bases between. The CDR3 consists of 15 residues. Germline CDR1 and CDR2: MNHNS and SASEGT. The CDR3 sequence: CASSEGRSGANVLTF. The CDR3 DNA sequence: TGTGCCAGCAGTGAAGGGCGCTCTGGGGCCAACGTCCTGACTTTC.

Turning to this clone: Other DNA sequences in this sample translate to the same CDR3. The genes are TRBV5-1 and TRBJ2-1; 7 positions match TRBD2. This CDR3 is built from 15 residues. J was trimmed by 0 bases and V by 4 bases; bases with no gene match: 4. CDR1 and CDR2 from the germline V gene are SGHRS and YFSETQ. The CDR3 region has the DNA TGCGCCAGCAGCCTGATAGCGGGCTCCTACAATGAGCAGTTCTTC. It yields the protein CASSLIAGSYNEQFF.

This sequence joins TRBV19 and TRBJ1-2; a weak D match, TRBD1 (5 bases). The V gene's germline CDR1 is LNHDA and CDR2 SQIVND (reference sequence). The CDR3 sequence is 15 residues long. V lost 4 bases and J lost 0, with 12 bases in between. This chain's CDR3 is CASSTHGGSNYGYTF. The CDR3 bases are TGTGCCAGTAGTACTCACGGGGGATCTAACTATGGCTACACCTTC.

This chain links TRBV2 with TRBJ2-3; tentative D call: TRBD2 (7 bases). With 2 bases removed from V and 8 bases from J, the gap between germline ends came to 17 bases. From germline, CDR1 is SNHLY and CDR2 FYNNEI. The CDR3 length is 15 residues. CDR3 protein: CASSEFNGEGVTQYF. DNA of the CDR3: TGTGCCAGCAGTGAATTCAACGGGGAGGGGGTTACGCAGTATTTT.

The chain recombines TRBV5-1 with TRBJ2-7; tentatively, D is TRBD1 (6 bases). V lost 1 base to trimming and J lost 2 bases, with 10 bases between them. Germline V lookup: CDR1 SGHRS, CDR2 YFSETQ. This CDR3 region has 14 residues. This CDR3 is CASSLSAGAYEQYF. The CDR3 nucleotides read TGCGCCAGCAGCTTGTCGGCAGGGGCCTACGAGCAGTACTTC.

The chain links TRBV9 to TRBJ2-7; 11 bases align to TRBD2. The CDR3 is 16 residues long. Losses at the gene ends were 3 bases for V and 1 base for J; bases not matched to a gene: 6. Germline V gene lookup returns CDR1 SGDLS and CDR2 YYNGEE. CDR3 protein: CASSGTGTSGSYEQYF. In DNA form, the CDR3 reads TGTGCCAGCAGCGGGACCGGGACTAGCGGATCCTACGAGCAGTACTTC.

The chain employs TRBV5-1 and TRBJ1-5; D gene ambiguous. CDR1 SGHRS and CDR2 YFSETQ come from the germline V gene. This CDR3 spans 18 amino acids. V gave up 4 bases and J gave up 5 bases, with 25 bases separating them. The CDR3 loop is CASSHHKVPQLIYQPQHF. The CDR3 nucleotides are TGCGCCAGCAGCCATCATAAAGTGCCCCAGCTGATATATCAGCCCCAGCATTTT.